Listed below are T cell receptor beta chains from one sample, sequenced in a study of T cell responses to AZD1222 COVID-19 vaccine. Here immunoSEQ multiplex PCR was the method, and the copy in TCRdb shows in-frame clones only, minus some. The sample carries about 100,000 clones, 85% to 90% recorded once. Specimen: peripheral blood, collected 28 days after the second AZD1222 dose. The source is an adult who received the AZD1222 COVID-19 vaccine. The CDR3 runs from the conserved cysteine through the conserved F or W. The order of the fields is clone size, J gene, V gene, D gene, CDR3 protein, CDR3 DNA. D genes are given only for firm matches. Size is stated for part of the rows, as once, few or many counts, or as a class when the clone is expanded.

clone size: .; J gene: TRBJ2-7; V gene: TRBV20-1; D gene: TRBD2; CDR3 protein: CSASSSGGAAEQYF; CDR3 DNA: TGCAGTGCTAGTTCTAGCGGGGGGGCGGCTGAGCAGTACTTC
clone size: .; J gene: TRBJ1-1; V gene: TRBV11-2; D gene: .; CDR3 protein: CASSRVRLNTEAFF; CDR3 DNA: TGTGCCAGCAGCCGGGTGAGGTTGAACACTGAAGCTTTCTTT
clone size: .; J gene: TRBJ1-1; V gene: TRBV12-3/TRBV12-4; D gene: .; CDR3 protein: CASSWGRDTEAFF; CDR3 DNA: TGTGCCAGCAGTTGGGGGCGAGACACTGAAGCTTTCTTT
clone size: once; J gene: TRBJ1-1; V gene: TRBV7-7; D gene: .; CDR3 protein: CASSLDRNTEAFF; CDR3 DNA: TGTGCTAGCAGCTTAGACAGGAACACTGAAGCTTTCTTT
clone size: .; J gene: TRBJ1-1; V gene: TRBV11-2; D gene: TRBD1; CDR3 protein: CASSPRASGGRVNTEAFF; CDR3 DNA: TGTGCCAGCAGCCCTCGCGCATCAGGGGGTCGTGTGAACACTGAAGCTTTCTTT
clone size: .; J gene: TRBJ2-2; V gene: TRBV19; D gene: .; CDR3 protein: CASSIVTGTGELFF; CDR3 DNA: TGTGCCAGTAGTATAGTAACAGGCACCGGGGAGCTGTTTTTT
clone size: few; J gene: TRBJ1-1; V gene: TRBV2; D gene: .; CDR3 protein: CASSWTDTEAFF; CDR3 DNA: TGTGCCAGCAGTTGGACTGATACTGAAGCTTTCTTT
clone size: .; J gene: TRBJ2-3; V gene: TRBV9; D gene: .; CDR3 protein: CASSAPDGTDTQYF; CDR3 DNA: TGTGCCAGCAGCGCCCCCGATGGCACAGATACGCAGTATTTT
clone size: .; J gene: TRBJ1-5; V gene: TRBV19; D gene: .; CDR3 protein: CATKRGSNSNQPQHF; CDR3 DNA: TGTGCCACCAAAAGGGGCAGCAATAGCAATCAGCCCCAGCATTTT
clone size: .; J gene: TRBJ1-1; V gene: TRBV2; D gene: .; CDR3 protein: CATEQGEDTEAFF; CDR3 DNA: TGTGCCACAGAACAGGGTGAGGACACTGAAGCTTTCTTT
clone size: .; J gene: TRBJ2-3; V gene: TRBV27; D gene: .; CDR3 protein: CASSSPLGPSTDTQYF; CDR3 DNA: TGTGCCAGCAGTTCCCCGCTGGGGCCAAGCACAGATACGCAGTATTTT
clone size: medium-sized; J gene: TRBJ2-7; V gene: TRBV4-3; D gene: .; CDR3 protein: CASSQEVTRDNSYEQYF; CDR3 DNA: TGCGCCAGCAGCCAAGAGGTTACCCGGGACAACTCCTACGAGCAGTACTTC
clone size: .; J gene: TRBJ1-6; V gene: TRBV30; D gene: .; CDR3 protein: CAWSPLDSPLHF; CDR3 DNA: TGTGCCTGGAGTCCACTCGATTCACCCCTCCACTTT
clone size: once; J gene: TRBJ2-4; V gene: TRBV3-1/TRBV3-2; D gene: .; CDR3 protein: CASSQSSLPLGNIQYF; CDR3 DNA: TGTGCCAGCAGCCAATCATCGCTCCCCCTCGGGAACATTCAGTACTTC
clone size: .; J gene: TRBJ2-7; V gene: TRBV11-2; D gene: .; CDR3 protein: CASSYNSYEQYF; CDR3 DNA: TGTGCCAGCAGCTACAACAGCTACGAGCAGTACTTC
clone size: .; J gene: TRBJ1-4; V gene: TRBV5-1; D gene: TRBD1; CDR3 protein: CARTQTGDITTNEKLFF; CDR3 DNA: TGCGCCAGGACCCAGACAGGGGACATCACAACTAATGAAAAACTGTTTTTT
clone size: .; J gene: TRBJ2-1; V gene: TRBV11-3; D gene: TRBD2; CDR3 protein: CASSFDRSGRPNEQFF; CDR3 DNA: TGTGCCAGCAGCTTTGATAGAAGCGGGAGGCCTAATGAGCAGTTCTTC
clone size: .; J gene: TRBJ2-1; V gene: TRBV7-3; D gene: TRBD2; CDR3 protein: CASSLLAGSINEQFF; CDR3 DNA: TGTGCCAGCAGCTTATTAGCGGGGAGTATCAATGAGCAGTTCTTC
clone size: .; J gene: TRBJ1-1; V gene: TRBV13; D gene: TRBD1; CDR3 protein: CASNFGTVNTEAFF; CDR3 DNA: TGTGCCAGCAACTTTGGGACAGTGAACACTGAAGCTTTCTTT
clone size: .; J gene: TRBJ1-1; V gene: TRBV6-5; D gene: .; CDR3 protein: CASSYQMNTEAFF; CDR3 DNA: TGTGCCAGCAGTTACCAAATGAACACTGAAGCTTTCTTT
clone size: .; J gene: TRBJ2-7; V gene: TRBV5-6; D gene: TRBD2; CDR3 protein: CASSPIPGLAVSYEQYF; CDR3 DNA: TGTGCCAGCAGCCCCATCCCGGGACTAGCGGTATCCTACGAGCAGTACTTC
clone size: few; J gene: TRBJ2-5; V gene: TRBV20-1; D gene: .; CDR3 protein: CSASGPDLETQYF; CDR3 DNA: TGCAGTGCTAGTGGCCCTGACCTGGAGACCCAGTACTTC
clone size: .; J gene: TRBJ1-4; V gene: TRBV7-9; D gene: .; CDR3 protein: CASSKGSNEKLFF; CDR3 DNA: TGTGCCAGCAGCAAAGGCTCTAATGAAAAACTGTTTTTT
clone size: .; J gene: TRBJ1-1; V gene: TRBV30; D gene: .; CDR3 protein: CAWSIYTATNTEAFF; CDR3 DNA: TGTGCCTGGAGTATTTATACTGCAACGAACACTGAAGCTTTCTTT
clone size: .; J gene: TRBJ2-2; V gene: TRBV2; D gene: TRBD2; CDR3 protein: CASRSGGWVGELFF; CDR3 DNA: TGTGCCAGCAGAAGCGGGGGCTGGGTCGGGGAGCTGTTTTTT
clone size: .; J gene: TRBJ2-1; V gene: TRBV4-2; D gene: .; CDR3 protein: CASSPRILDYNEQFF; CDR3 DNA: TGTGCCAGCAGCCCGCGGATACTGGACTACAATGAGCAGTTCTTC
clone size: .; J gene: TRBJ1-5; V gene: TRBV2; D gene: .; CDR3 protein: CASSVSGPRSQPQHF; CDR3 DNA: TGTGCCAGCAGTGTGTCGGGGCCGCGCAGTCAGCCCCAGCATTTT
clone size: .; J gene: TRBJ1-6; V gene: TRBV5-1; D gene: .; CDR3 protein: CASSLGFELNSPLHF; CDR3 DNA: TGCGCCAGCAGCTTGGGGTTCGAACTTAATTCACCCCTCCACTTT
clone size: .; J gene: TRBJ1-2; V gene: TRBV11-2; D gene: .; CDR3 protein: CASEGINYGYTF; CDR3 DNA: TGTGCCAGCGAAGGGATTAACTATGGCTACACCTTC
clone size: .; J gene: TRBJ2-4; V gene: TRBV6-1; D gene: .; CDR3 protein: CASSESRGIQYF; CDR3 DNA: TGTGCCAGCAGTGAATCCAGGGGCATTCAGTACTTC
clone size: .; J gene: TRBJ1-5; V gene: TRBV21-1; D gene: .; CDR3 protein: CASRGTGFKEPQHF; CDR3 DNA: TGTGCCAGCAGGGGGACAGGGTTTAAGGAGCCCCAGCATTTT
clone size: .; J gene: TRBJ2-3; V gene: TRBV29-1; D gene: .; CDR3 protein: CSVAGTLTDTQYF; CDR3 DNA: TGCAGCGTCGCCGGGACTCTCACAGATACGCAGTATTTT
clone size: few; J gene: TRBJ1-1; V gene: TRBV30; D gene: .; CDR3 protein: CAWSVGGANGRAFF; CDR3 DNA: TGTGCCTGGAGTGTAGGGGGGGCTAACGGAAGAGCTTTCTTT
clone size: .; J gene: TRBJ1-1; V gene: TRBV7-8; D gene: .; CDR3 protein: CASSPRGPSGTNTEAFF; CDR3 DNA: TGTGCCAGCAGCCCACGAGGGCCCTCAGGTACGAACACTGAAGCTTTCTTT
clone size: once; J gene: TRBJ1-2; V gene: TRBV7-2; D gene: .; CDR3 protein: CASSPAGVYGYTF; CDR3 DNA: TGTGCCAGCAGCCCAGCAGGGGTCTATGGCTACACCTTC
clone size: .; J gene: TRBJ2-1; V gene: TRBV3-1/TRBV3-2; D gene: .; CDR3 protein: CASSQDMANNEQFF; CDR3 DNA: TGTGCCAGCAGCCAAGATATGGCGAACAATGAGCAGTTCTTC
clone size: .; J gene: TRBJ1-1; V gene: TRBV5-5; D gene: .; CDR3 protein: CASSPGLGMNTEAFF; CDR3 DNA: TGTGCCAGCAGCCCCGGTCTGGGGATGAACACTGAAGCTTTCTTT
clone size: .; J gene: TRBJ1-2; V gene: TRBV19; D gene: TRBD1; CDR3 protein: CASNDRDSYGYTF; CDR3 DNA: TGTGCCAGTAATGACCGGGACAGTTATGGCTACACCTTC
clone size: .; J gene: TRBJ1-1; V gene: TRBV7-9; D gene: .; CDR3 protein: CASSTGDGRNTEAFF; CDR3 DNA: TGTGCCAGCAGCACTGGGGACGGGAGGAACACTGAAGCTTTCTTT
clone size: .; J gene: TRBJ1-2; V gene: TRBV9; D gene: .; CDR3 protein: CASSPRRSGLGGYTF; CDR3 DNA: TGTGCCAGCAGCCCTAGACGGAGTGGTCTGGGAGGCTACACCTTC
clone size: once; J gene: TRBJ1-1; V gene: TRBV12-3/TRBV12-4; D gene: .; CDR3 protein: CASSNRDEAFF; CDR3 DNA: TGTGCCAGCAGTAACAGGGATGAAGCTTTCTTT
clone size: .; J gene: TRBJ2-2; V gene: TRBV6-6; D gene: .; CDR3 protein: CAGTATQGTGELFF; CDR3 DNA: TGTGCCGGAACCGCGACTCAAGGCACCGGGGAGCTGTTTTTT
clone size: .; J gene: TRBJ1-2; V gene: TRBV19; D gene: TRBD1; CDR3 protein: CASSIDRGPNYGYTF; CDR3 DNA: TGTGCCAGTAGTATCGACAGGGGGCCGAACTATGGCTACACCTTC